The 26 T cell receptor beta chains below come from one sample, sequenced in a study of CD8 T cells in Susac syndrome. Random hexamers were used to reverse transcribe the RNA input (roughly 0.5 to 1 ug). One entry per CDR3 protein results from TCRdb running MiXCR on the immunoSEQ multiplex PCR reads. The table has 150,000 to 200,000 distinct CDR3 sequences, 90% to 95% seen once. Sequenced material: CD4+ T cells from PBMCs. The origin of the receptors is a human donor in good health.

The V call is TRBV28, the J call TRBJ1-2, with TRBD1 identical over 9 bases. The V and J ends lost 7 bases and 8 bases, in that order; junction bases with no gene match: 14. Per germline, CDR1 MDHEN and CDR2 SYDVKM. This CDR3 comprises 15 residues. DNA of the CDR3: TGTGCCAGCAAGTTTAGGGACAGGGAGCTCTGGGGCTACACCTTC. This codes for CASKFRDRELWGYTF.

The chain uses TRBV7-3 and TRBJ2-5, with 8 bases fitting TRBD2. The ends lost 5 bases at V and 5 bases at J; junction bases unmatched: 4. The germline V gene encodes CDR1 SGHTA and CDR2 FQGTGA. The CDR3 spans 13 residues. CDR3 sequence (DNA): TGTGCCAGCAGCGCGGGGGGATGGGAGACCCAGTACTTC. Protein: CASSAGGWETQYF.

V is TRBV28 and J is TRBJ2-7; 8 bases fit TRBD1. Per germline, CDR1 MDHEN and CDR2 SYDVKM. This CDR3 contains 16 residues. V shed 5 bases, J shed 2 bases, and the junction held 11 bases outside the gene matches. The CDR3 is CASSRSGTGGTYEQYV. The CDR3 nucleotides read TGTGCCAGCAGTAGATCCGGGACAGGTGGTACCTACGAGCAGTACGTC.

The chain uses TRBV7-2 and TRBJ2-3; no definite D call. Trimming cost V 0 bases and J 2 bases, with 12 bases left between them. Germline V CDR1 and CDR2: SGHTA, FQGNSA. This CDR3 has 16 residues. The CDR3 DNA is TGTGCCAGCAGCTTAGCCAAGGGAAGTATCACAGATACGCAGTATTTT. It yields the protein CASSLAKGSITDTQYF. Drawing the rest from reference TRBV7-2 and TRBJ2-3, the complete variable domain is GAGVSQSPSNKVTEKGKDVELRCDPISGHTALYWYRQSLGQGLEFLIYFQGNSAPDKSGLPSDRFSAERTGGSVSTLTIQRTQQEDSAVYLCASSLAKGSITDTQYFGPGTRLTVL.

This chain uses TRBV20-1 with TRBJ1-5; 7 nucleotides align to TRBD1. V was clipped by 5 bases and J by 6 bases; unmatched bases: 4. This CDR3 is built from 12 residues. Germline CDR1 and CDR2: DFQATT and SNEGSKA (reference sequence). The CDR3 loop is CSASRGPQPQHF. CDR3 sequence (DNA): TGCAGTGCTTCGAGGGGGCCTCAGCCCCAGCATTTT.

This clonotype showed up just once. The chain combines TRBV7-2 with TRBJ1-2; no clear D. The CDR3 loop spans 17 amino acids. Trimming removed 1 base from V and 4 bases from J, with 19 bases in between. Germline CDR1 SGHTA, CDR2 FQGNSA. This chain's CDR3 is CASSLVAMDPAVYGYTF. CDR3 nucleotides: TGTGCCAGCAGCTTAGTGGCCATGGATCCGGCGGTCTATGGCTACACCTTC.

This chain links TRBV7-9 with TRBJ1-1, with TRBD1 matching over 9 bases. V gave up 5 bases and J gave up 3 bases; unmatched junction bases: 13. CDR3 size: 17 residues. Germline lookup yields CDR1 SEHNR and CDR2 FQNEAQ (reference sequence). In nucleotides, the CDR3 is TGTGCCAGCAGCCCAAGACCGGGACAGGGAGTCGACACTGAAGCTTTCTTT. Protein sequence: CASSPRPGQGVDTEAFF. The whole variable domain, remainder taken from reference TRBV7-9 and TRBJ1-1, is DTGVSQNPRHKITKRGQNVTFRCDPISEHNRLYWYRQTLGQGPEFLTYFQNEAQLEKSRLLSDRFSAERPKGSFSTLEIQRTEQGDSAMYLCASSPRPGQGVDTEAFFGQGTRLTVV.

This clonotype occurred once. The genes are TRBV5-1 and TRBJ1-6; D is unresolved. Germline V gives CDR1 SGHRS, CDR2 YFSETQ. CDR3 length: 15 residues. Trimming cost V 4 bases and J 7 bases, with 15 bases left between them. CDR3 amino acids: CASSPTEGGNSPLHF. The CDR3 region has the DNA TGCGCCAGCAGCCCAACGGAAGGAGGCAATTCACCCCTCCACTTT. Using reference TRBV5-1 and TRBJ1-6 for the parts outside the CDR3, the full variable domain is KAGVTQTPRYLIKTRGQQVTLSCSPISGHRSVSWYQQTPGQGLQFLFEYFSETQRNKGNFPGRFSGRQFSNSRSEMNVSTLELGDSALYLCASSPTEGGNSPLHFGNGTRLTVT.

The rearrangement uses TRBV6-5 and TRBJ2-7; TRBD1 agrees at 7 bases. The CDR3 sequence is 13 residues long. CDR1 MNHEY and CDR2 SVGAGI come from the germline V gene. Unmatched junction bases numbered 5, after V lost 7 bases and J lost 2 bases. The CDR3 DNA follows: TGTGCCAGCACTCCGACAGGGACCTACGAGCAGTACTTC. It translates to CASTPTGTYEQYF.

The chain uses TRBV9 and TRBJ2-1; 8 nucleotides line up with TRBD2. With V trimmed by 4 bases and J by 6 bases, 12 bases remained unmatched. CDR1 is SGDLS and CDR2 is YYNGEE in the germline V gene. This CDR3 has 16 residues. CDR3 sequence: CASSIQGAGGRNEQFF. CDR3 nucleotide sequence: TGTGCCAGCAGCATTCAAGGGGCGGGGGGCCGCAATGAGCAGTTCTTC.

As for this clonotype: Relative to the germline gene, one junction end is altered; a read error may explain this. The gene calls are TRBV28 and TRBJ2-3; 7 nucleotides line up with TRBD1. Germline V gene data show CDR1 as MDHEN and CDR2 as SYDVKM. This CDR3 region has 14 residues. The CDR3: CASSFNVGTATQYF. As DNA, the CDR3 is TGTGCCAGCAGTTTCAACGTCGGGACAGCTACGCAGTATTTT.

The chain uses TRBV12-3 or TRBV12-4 and TRBJ1-5; 7 bases map to TRBD1. Losses at the gene ends were 10 bases for V and 2 bases for J; bases not matched to a gene: 11. The length of the CDR3 is 15 residues. The CDR3 spells CATGAGGEGNQPQHF. The CDR3 DNA reads TGTGCCACCGGGGCAGGGGGTGAAGGCAATCAGCCCCAGCATTTT.

This clonotype has just one count. The chain is built from TRBV9 and TRBJ1-6, with a weak D call TRBD1 (6 bases). The germline CDR1 and CDR2 sequences are SGDLS and YYNGEE. CDR3 length: 15 amino acids. V was shortened by 0 bases and J by 7 bases, with 11 bases between the two germline ends. CDR3 coding DNA: TGTGCCAGCAGCGTAGAGGGGGACGGGAATTCACCCCTCCACTTT. This codes for CASSVEGDGNSPLHF.

This sequence joins TRBV7-9 and TRBJ2-1; D is possibly TRBD2 (7 bases). V dropped 0 bases and J dropped 5 bases, with 17 bases sitting between them. Germline V lookup: CDR1 SEHNR, CDR2 FQNEAQ (reference sequence). The CDR3 totals 17 residues. The DNA for the CDR3 is TGTGCCAGCAGCTTAGCCGGAGGGGGGGGCCTGCACAATGAGCAGTTCTTC. Residues: CASSLAGGGGLHNEQFF. Full variable domain (remainder filled in from reference TRBV7-9 and TRBJ2-1): DTGVSQNPRHKITKRGQNVTFRCDPISEHNRLYWYRQTLGQGPEFLTYFQNEAQLEKSRLLSDRFSAERPKGSFSTLEIQRTEQGDSAMYLCASSLAGGGGLHNEQFFGPGTRLTVL.

The J gene is TRBJ2-4, the V gene TRBV3-1; the D gene is possibly TRBD1 (5 bases). V was clipped by 4 bases and J by 6 bases, with 13 bases between them. The CDR3 totals 14 residues. Germline lookup yields CDR1 LGHDT and CDR2 YNNKEL (reference sequence). This CDR3 reads CASSLRQTSNIQYF. Written as DNA, the CDR3 is TGTGCCAGCAGCCTAAGACAGACGTCAAACATTCAGTACTTC.

This clonotype showed up just once. The chain is built from TRBV19 and TRBJ1-2; D possibly corresponds to TRBD1 (5 bases). V was cut by 4 bases and J by 0 bases, with 9 bases left in between. Germline V gene sequence: CDR1 LNHDA, CDR2 SQIVND (reference sequence). The CDR3 extends over 14 amino acids. For the CDR3, the DNA is TGTGCCAGTAGTACGGGGCCAACTAACTATGGCTACACCTTC. It is translated as CASSTGPTNYGYTF. The entire variable domain, with the rest obtained from reference TRBV19 and TRBJ1-2, is as follows: DGGITQSPKYLFRKEGQNVTLSCEQNLNHDAMYWYRQDPGQGLRLIYYSQIVNDFQKGDIAEGYSVSREKKESFPLTVTSAQKNPTAFYLCASSTGPTNYGYTFGSGTRLTVV.

This clonotype was seen a handful of times. This CDR3 is CSAPDTQYF. CDR3 DNA sequence: TGCAGTGCTCCCGATACGCAGTATTTT. This chain connects TRBV20-1 to TRBJ2-3, with D hard to call. CDR3 length equals 9 residues. Trimming took off 5 bases at V and 6 bases at J, with 3 bases between the two ends. Germline-derived CDR1 and CDR2 are DFQATT and SNEGSKA (reference sequence).

The V gene is TRBV28, the J gene TRBJ1-4; TRBD1 might be the D (5 bases). Trimming cost V 7 bases and J 8 bases, with 26 bases left between them. The germline gives CDR1 MDHEN, CDR2 SYDVKM. The CDR3 is 17 amino acids. CDR3 DNA: TGTGCCAGCAAATTCGCCCTCAGGGTCGGCGGCCTCGAAAAACTGTTTTTT. Its translation is CASKFALRVGGLEKLFF.

The V gene is TRBV20-1, the J gene TRBJ2-3; the D gene could be TRBD1 or TRBD2 (5 bases each). CDR1 and CDR2 from the germline V gene are DFQATT and SNEGSKA (reference sequence). V gave up 5 bases and J gave up 0 bases, with 9 bases separating them. The CDR3 covers 13 residues. The CDR3 spells CSADGGSTDTQYF. CDR3 DNA: TGCAGTGCTGATGGGGGTAGCACAGATACGCAGTATTTT.

The CDR3 nucleotides are TGTGCCAGCAGTGGGACAGGGGGACTGAACACCGGGGAGCTGTTTTTT. This encodes CASSGTGGLNTGELFF. The chain links TRBV6-6 to TRBJ2-2; 11 nucleotides match TRBD1. J lost 1 base, V lost 5 bases, and 3 bases had no gene match. Germline CDR1 is MNHNY and CDR2 is SVGAGI (reference sequence). The CDR3 extends over 16 amino acids.

DNA of the CDR3: TGCGCCAGCAGCTTGGGGGATCAGCACGGCTCGGGCTACACCTTC. It yields the protein CASSLGDQHGSGYTF. The J gene is TRBJ1-2, the V gene TRBV5-1; no definite D call. The CDR3 has 15 residues. The V gene's germline CDR1 is SGHRS and CDR2 YFSETQ. Trimming took 0 bases from V and 8 from J, leaving 17 bases between them.

CDR3 nucleotide sequence: TGTGCCAGCAGTTTAGCGGGGCTGGGAGAGGGTGAGCAGTTCTTC. Its protein product is CASSLAGLGEGEQFF. The V and J genes are TRBV12-3 or TRBV12-4 and TRBJ2-1; possibly TRBD1 or TRBD2 for D (5 bases each). CDR3 length: 15 amino acids. With 0 bases removed from V and 9 bases from J, the gap between germline ends came to 15 bases.

The CDR3 loop is CASSIGGQETQYF. The CDR3 DNA sequence: TGTGCCAGTAGTATCGGGGGGCAAGAGACCCAGTACTTC. J is TRBJ2-5 and V is TRBV19; 7 nucleotides agree with TRBD2. The junction had 0 bases not matched to a gene; V was cut back by 3 bases and J by 2 bases. Germline CDR1 and CDR2: LNHDA and SQIVND (reference sequence). The CDR3 consists of 13 residues.

The chain combines TRBV27 with TRBJ2-2, with D possibly TRBD2 on 5 matching bases. Trimming removed 6 bases at V and 6 bases at J, with 23 bases between. Germline assignment: CDR1 MNHEY and CDR2 SMNVEV (reference sequence). This CDR3 spans 17 amino acids. In DNA form, the CDR3 reads TGTGCCAGCAGCTCCCCCCCCCACTCGGGGAATCCCGGGGAGCTGTTTTTT. Encoded protein: CASSSPPHSGNPGELFF.

This chain connects TRBV3-1 to TRBJ1-1; maybe TRBD1 (6 bases). CDR3 length equals 18 residues. CDR1 LGHDT and CDR2 YNNKEL come from the germline V gene (reference sequence). Trimming took off 7 bases at V and 1 base at J, with 25 bases between the two ends. CDR3 coding DNA: TGTGCCAGCACAAAGAATCCCCGGGACACATTGGCGAACACTGAAGCTTTCTTT. Translated, it gives CASTKNPRDTLANTEAFF.

The chain is built from TRBV20-1 and TRBJ2-3; no definite D call. Germline V lookup: CDR1 DFQATT, CDR2 SNEGSKA (reference sequence). This CDR3 has 17 residues. The ends were cut back, 0 bases at V and 0 bases at J, with 16 bases in the middle. CDR3 DNA sequence: TGCAGTGCTAGAGATCCCCGAGCAGTTCCTAGCACAGATACGCAGTATTTT. Translated: CSARDPRAVPSTDTQYF.